In its sample, the clone carrying this TCR beta chain was seen many times. V was clipped by 3 bases and J by 0 bases, with 8 bases between them. The CDR3 totals 15 residues. Germline loops: CDR1 LGHNA, CDR2 YNFKEQ. The data belong to a study of CD8 T cells in ankylosing spondylitis. TCRdb processed the 5' RACE reads anew with MiXCR; each CDR3 protein has one entry. Here the sample spans about 250,000 distinct CDR3 sequences, 10% to 13% being singletons. This chain connects TRBV4-2 to TRBJ1-4, with D unclear. The sequenced sample was blood, either unsorted or a sorted T cell fraction (not recorded which). This sequence originates from a male donor with ankylosing spondylitis or in good health (not recorded which). The CDR3 DNA follows: TGTGCCAGCAGCCAGAAGGCCCCAACTAATGAAAAACTGTTTTTT. This codes for CASSQKAPTNEKLFF.